This T cell receptor (beta chain) was sequenced during a study of T cells in localized non-small cell lung cancer. This clone was seen only a few times. Antigen unknown. TCRdb keeps only in-frame clones here, not all; method: immunoSEQ multiplex PCR. The repertoire holds around 3,000 clones, roughly a third seen once, with less than 20% in the top ten. This CDR3 comprises 13 residues. V lost 6 bases and J 0 bases, leaving 8 bases between the germline ends. The germline V gene has CDR1 SNHLY and CDR2 FYNNEI. Study-wide points: It was uninvolved adjacent lung that showed the highest T cell clonality, exceeding tumor. Because researchers sequenced only one region of the tumor, heterogeneity is still possible. Higher T cell density in the blood was associated with longer overall survival, whereas higher adjacent-lung clonality associated with shorter survival. Detection in adjacent lung was observed for a median roughly 57 of the top 100 tumor clones.

Specimen: lung tumor tissue, collected before any cancer treatment. J is TRBJ1-1 and V is TRBV2; D may be TRBD1 (6 bases). The sequence was obtained from a female donor over 55 with stage II squamous cell lung carcinoma. For the CDR3, the DNA is TGTGCCAGCAGGCAGGGGATGAACACTGAAGCTTTCTTT. It codes for CASRQGMNTEAFF.